One sample yielded the 32 T cell receptor beta chains listed below, sequenced in a study of post-analysis software for immune sequencing data. No cognate antigen is known for these TCRs. Researchers reported that TCR beta cDNA libraries carried unique molecular identifiers. Each CDR3 protein is one row after TCRdb ran MiXCR on the PCR reads. Of hundreds of thousands of distinct CDR3 sequences listed, approximately 34% were seen once; the top ten hold around 4.8%. Study observations and caveats: Controls had lower frequencies than patients of five or six TRBV segments, which included TRBV5-6, TRBV5-1 and TRBV20-1.

Material for sequencing was blood. All receptors come from a girl aged 5 to 17 with multiple sclerosis.

In its sample, this clonotype was seen a few times. This sequence joins TRBV24-1 and TRBJ2-3; the D gene could be TRBD1 or TRBD2 (5 bases each). The CDR3 has 13 amino acids. The ends were cut back, 2 bases at V and 5 bases at J, with 7 bases in the middle. Germline CDR1 KGHDR, CDR2 SFDVKD. For the CDR3, the DNA is TGTGCCACCAGTGATTGGGACCTAGATACGCAGTATTTT. It is translated as CATSDWDLDTQYF.

The rearrangement joins TRBV5-1 to TRBJ1-1, with a tentative D call TRBD1 (6 bases). CDR1 and CDR2 from the germline V gene are SGHRS and YFSETQ. This CDR3 has 15 residues. V gave up 0 bases and J gave up 4 bases, with 13 bases separating them. CDR3 nucleotides: TGCGCCAGCAGCTTGGCCGGGGAAGGGGGCACTGAAGCTTTCTTT. It codes for CASSLAGEGGTEAFF. Supplemented by reference TRBV5-1 and TRBJ1-1, the full variable domain reads KAGVTQTPRYLIKTRGQQVTLSCSPISGHRSVSWYQQTPGQGLQFLFEYFSETQRNKGNFPGRFSGRQFSNSRSEMNVSTLELGDSALYLCASSLAGEGGTEAFFGQGTRLTVV.

In the case of this clonotype: A much larger clone lies a single base off, so this may be a read error. The J gene is TRBJ2-3, the V gene TRBV6-2 or TRBV6-3; 9 nucleotides agree with TRBD2. After removal of 7 bases from V and 4 bases from J, the junction contained 6 bases not matched to a gene. There are 14 residues in the CDR3. CDR1 and CDR2 from the germline V gene are MNHEY and SVGEGT. The CDR3 spells CASTIAGEPDTQYF. CDR3 DNA: TGTGCCAGCACTATAGCGGGGGAGCCAGATACGCAGTATTTT.

In its sample, this clonotype was seen many times. V and J are TRBV5-1 and TRBJ2-1; D perhaps matches TRBD2 (6 bases). Trimming pared 0 bases from V and 8 bases from J, leaving 12 bases between. This CDR3 is built from 14 residues. Germline V CDR1 and CDR2: SGHRS, YFSETQ. CDR3 bases: TGCGCCAGCAGCTTGGCCCCGGGAGCTGATGAGCAGTTCTTC. It codes for CASSLAPGADEQFF. The complete variable domain, with remaining parts taken from reference TRBV5-1 and TRBJ2-1, reads KAGVTQTPRYLIKTRGQQVTLSCSPISGHRSVSWYQQTPGQGLQFLFEYFSETQRNKGNFPGRFSGRQFSNSRSEMNVSTLELGDSALYLCASSLAPGADEQFFGPGTRLTVL.

This clonotype was observed once. V is TRBV7-3 and J is TRBJ2-5, with D perhaps assigned TRBD1 or TRBD2 (5 bases each). Germline V lookup: CDR1 SGHTA, CDR2 FQGTGA. Trimming pared 5 bases from V and 5 bases from J, leaving 9 bases between. The CDR3 totals 12 residues. The CDR3: CASSRDRETQYF. The CDR3 DNA follows: TGTGCCAGCAGCCGGGACCGGGAGACCCAGTACTTC.

This clonotype occurred many times. The CDR3 region has the DNA TGTGCCAGCAGTGCAGGGGATTACAATGAGCAGTTCTTC. Protein sequence: CASSAGDYNEQFF. The chain joins TRBV6-1 to TRBJ2-1, with D possibly TRBD1 on 6 matching bases. The CDR3 runs 13 residues. The V end was cut by 4 bases, the J end by 4 bases, with 8 bases between. Germline values: CDR1 MNHNS, CDR2 SASEGT.

This clonotype was seen many times. The chain joins TRBV12-3 or TRBV12-4 to TRBJ1-2; D is unclear. V was trimmed by 5 bases and J by 4 bases, leaving 11 bases between them. The CDR3 extends over 13 amino acids. This chain's CDR3 is CASSPTPRYGYTF. In DNA, the CDR3 is TGTGCCAGCAGTCCCACCCCTCGCTATGGCTACACCTTC.

With respect to this clonotype: This may come from a read error, since a much larger clone is one base off. This chain connects TRBV11-2 to TRBJ2-7; D is undetermined. V dropped 2 bases and J dropped 3 bases, with 14 bases sitting between them. CDR1 and CDR2 from the germline V gene are SGHAT and FQNNGV. This CDR3 has 15 amino acids. The CDR3 DNA reads as TGTGCCAGCAGCTTAAGTGGCGAGGTTTTCTACGAGCAGTACTTC. Translation: CASSLSGEVFYEQYF.

This chain joins TRBV20-1 and TRBJ2-5; TRBD1 agrees at 12 bases. TRBJ2-7 matches the DNA end more closely, so the J call is doubtful. Germline loops: CDR1 DFQATT, CDR2 SNEGSKA (reference sequence). This CDR3 is 14 amino acids long. The DNA for the CDR3 is TGCAGTGCTTCCGGGACAGGGGGCTACTACGAGCAGTACTTC. This gives the protein CSASGTGGYYEQYF.

The gene calls are TRBV5-5 and TRBJ2-1; D not resolved. The CDR3 consists of 16 residues. The V and J ends lost 2 bases and 2 bases respectively, with 14 bases between them. Per the germline V gene, CDR1 is SGHKS and CDR2 is YYEKEE (reference sequence). CDR3 sequence: CASSLTGPTTYNEQFF. In DNA form, the CDR3 reads TGTGCCAGCAGCTTAACCGGGCCTACAACCTACAATGAGCAGTTCTTC.

This clonotype appeared many times. The V and J genes are TRBV5-1 and TRBJ2-5; perhaps TRBD2 as D (6 bases). Germline V gene sequence: CDR1 SGHRS, CDR2 YFSETQ. Deletions cut 1 base from V and 1 base from J, with 14 bases between. This CDR3 spans 16 amino acids. The CDR3 DNA reads TGCGCCAGCAGCTTGAGTGCTAGCGAGACCCAAGAGACCCAGTACTTC. Its protein product is CASSLSASETQETQYF.

This clonotype was observed a few times. The chain uses TRBV7-2 and TRBJ1-6, with TRBD1 identical over 7 bases. The CDR3 length is 15 residues. The germline gives CDR1 SGHTA, CDR2 FQGNSA. V shed 3 bases and J 5 bases; nucleotides not matched to a gene: 4. CDR3 sequence reads: CASSLPTGNNSPLHF. CDR3 bases: TGTGCCAGCAGCTTGCCGACAGGGAATAATTCACCCCTCCACTTT.

In its sample, this clonotype was seen a few times. The rearrangement joins TRBV20-1 to TRBJ2-5; tentatively, D is TRBD2 (5 bases). Matching the DNA end better, TRBJ2-7 makes the J call doubtful. Germline V gene lookup returns CDR1 DFQATT and CDR2 SNEGSKA (reference sequence). CDR3 length: 13 residues. CDR3 loop: CSARVGSSAEQYF. The CDR3 DNA follows: TGCAGTGCTAGAGTAGGGAGCTCAGCCGAGCAGTACTTC.

This clonotype has more than one count but fewer than ten. A much larger clone is a single base away; this may be a read error. The chain couples TRBV3-1 to TRBJ1-2, with D maybe TRBD1 (5 bases). This CDR3 contains 14 residues. Looked up from germline, CDR1 is LGHDT and CDR2 is YNNKEL (reference sequence). The CDR3 spells CASSQGGGTGGYNF. In DNA, the CDR3 is TGTGCCAGCAGCCAAGGTGGAGGGACGGGCGGCTACAACTTC.

This chain joins TRBV25-1 and TRBJ1-4; TRBD1 agrees at 7 bases. V was pared by 6 bases and J by 10 bases, with 11 bases of the junction left unmatched. This CDR3 contains 14 residues. CDR1 and CDR2 (germline): MGHDK, SYGVNS. Written as DNA, the CDR3 is TGTGCCAGCAGCCTGACAGGGTCGAAACGAAAACTGTTTTTT. Its translation: CASSLTGSKRKLFF. Complete variable domain (other parts from reference TRBV25-1 and TRBJ1-4): EADIYQTPRYLVIGTGKKITLECSQTMGHDKMYWYQQDPGMELHLIHYSYGVNSTEKGDLSSESTVSRIRTEHFPLTLESARPSHTSQYLCASSLTGSKRKLFFGSGTQLSVL.

A note on this clonotype: Germline and junction disagree at one end, which may indicate a read error. The chain joins TRBV7-2 to TRBJ2-5; 7 positions match TRBD1. From germline, CDR1 is SGHTA and CDR2 FQGNSA. The CDR3 runs to 18 residues. CDR3 protein: CASSLFNAGTEYQETQDF. In DNA form, the CDR3 reads TGTGCCAGCAGCCTATTCAATGCCGGGACAGAGTACCAAGAGACCCAGGACTTC.

V is TRBV20-1 and J is TRBJ2-5, with 9 bases matching TRBD2. CDR3 length: 14 residues. The germline V gene has CDR1 DFQATT and CDR2 SNEGSKA (reference sequence). The J segment lost 1 base and the V segment lost 4 bases, leaving 4 bases of the junction unmatched. CDR3 in DNA: TGCAGTGCTATTTCTAGCGGGGCCCAAGAGACCCAGTACTTC. This codes for CSAISSGAQETQYF.

The chain uses TRBV6-1 and TRBJ1-5; D is undetermined. Germline values: CDR1 MNHNS, CDR2 SASEGT. The CDR3 length is 13 residues. Deletions cut 8 bases from V and 0 bases from J, with 8 bases between. CDR3 DNA sequence: TGTGCCAGCGAGGTTCATAGCAATCAGCCCCAGCATTTT. Its translation is CASEVHSNQPQHF.

This rearrangement joins TRBV18 to TRBJ2-4; TRBD2 is a possible D gene (6 bases). With the DNA end fitting TRBJ2-5 better, the J assignment may be wrong. From germline, CDR1 is KGHSH and CDR2 LQKENI. CDR3 length equals 13 residues. CDR3 loop: CASSPPSGETQYF. In nucleotides, the CDR3 is TGTGCCAGCTCACCACCGAGCGGGGAGACCCAGTACTTC.

This clonotype was seen more than once but under ten times. This could be a read error, since a much larger clone is one nucleotide away. V and J are TRBV7-9 and TRBJ2-7; D remains unclear. The CDR3 contains 12 residues. Germline V gene lookup returns CDR1 SEHNR and CDR2 FQNEAQ (reference sequence). Trimming took off 7 bases at V and 7 bases at J, with 14 bases between the two ends. CDR3 residues: CASTSPLNEQYF. As DNA, the CDR3 is TGTGCCAGCACCTCGCCTCTCAATGAGCAGTACTTC.

This clonotype was seen repeatedly, ten times or more. J is TRBJ2-3 and V is TRBV10-3; 9 bases map to TRBD2. The V gene's germline CDR1 is ENHRY and CDR2 SYGVKD. V gave up 4 bases and J gave up 0 bases; unmatched junction bases: 5. This CDR3 has 16 residues. CDR3 in DNA: TGTGCCATCAGTGCCGCTAGCGGGGTGAGCACAGATACGCAGTATTTT. Translation: CAISAASGVSTDTQYF.

The rearrangement uses TRBV19 and TRBJ2-5, with TRBD2 matching 8 bases. V lost 7 bases and J lost 11; bases outside the gene matches: 18. The CDR3 runs 15 residues. CDR1 LNHDA and CDR2 SQIVND come from the germline V gene (reference sequence). The CDR3, as DNA: TGTGCCAGTACCCCGGAGGCGGGAGGCTACAATGAGCAGTACTTC. It translates to CASTPEAGGYNEQYF.

This clonotype showed up many times. The V call is TRBV7-9, the J call TRBJ1-4; 11 bases map to TRBD1. Per germline, CDR1 SEHNR and CDR2 FQNEAQ (reference sequence). The CDR3 is 14 residues long. With 5 bases clipped from V and 7 bases from J, the junction kept 3 bases outside the gene matches. The CDR3: CASSPGQGVEKLFF. The CDR3 coding sequence is TGTGCCAGCAGCCCGGGACAGGGGGTTGAAAAACTGTTTTTT.

The V gene is TRBV20-1, the J gene TRBJ2-3, with 14 bases aligning to TRBD2. V shed 5 bases and J 2 bases; nucleotides not matched to a gene: 6. The germline V gene has CDR1 DFQATT and CDR2 SNEGSKA (reference sequence). The CDR3 has 16 amino acids. This chain's CDR3 is CSAVGLAGAHTDTQYF. Here the CDR3 DNA reads TGCAGTGCTGTGGGACTAGCGGGGGCCCACACAGATACGCAGTATTTT.

A few counts support this clonotype. V is TRBV7-8 and J is TRBJ2-4, with D perhaps TRBD2 (6 bases). The DNA end is more similar to TRBJ2-7, so the J call may be wrong. The CDR3 covers 14 residues. Germline CDR1 SGHVS, CDR2 FQNEAQ. Here the CDR3 reads CASSLEAGRYEQYF. CDR3 coding DNA: TGTGCCAGCAGCTTAGAGGCGGGGAGATACGAGCAGTACTTC.

The J gene is TRBJ2-1, the V gene TRBV20-1, with 8 bases aligning to TRBD2. CDR1 DFQATT and CDR2 SNEGSKA come from the germline V gene (reference sequence). The CDR3 has 14 residues. V dropped 6 bases and J dropped 2; count of bases not matched to a gene: 6. This CDR3 is CSASSTSAYNEQFF. In DNA, the CDR3 is TGCAGTGCCTCTTCGACTAGCGCCTACAATGAGCAGTTCTTC.

This clonotype was detected many times. The J gene is TRBJ1-1, the V gene TRBV7-2, with TRBD1 matching 7 bases. From germline, CDR1 is SGHTA and CDR2 FQGNSA. V dropped 4 bases and J dropped 4; count of bases not matched to a gene: 6. The CDR3 length is 14 residues. The CDR3 reads CASSSWDSSTEAFF. The CDR3 DNA sequence: TGTGCCAGCAGCTCATGGGACAGTTCCACTGAAGCTTTCTTT.

V usage is TRBV20-1 and J usage is TRBJ2-7; a possible D gene is TRBD2 (6 bases). The closer fit of TRBJ2-5 to the DNA end suggests the J call may be wrong. CDR3 size: 14 residues. Germline lookup yields CDR1 DFQATT and CDR2 SNEGSKA (reference sequence). In nucleotides, the CDR3 is TGCAGTGCTAGAGACGGCGGGGAGGCGGAGACCCAGTACTTC. Translating gives CSARDGGEAETQYF.

This clonotype was picked up one time. This may come from a read error, since a much larger clone is one base off. The genes are TRBV18 and TRBJ2-1; possibly TRBD1 for D (5 bases). The CDR3 spans 13 residues. Germline V gene sequence: CDR1 KGHSH, CDR2 LQKENI. V lost 2 bases and J 13 bases, leaving 15 bases between the germline ends. The CDR3 DNA sequence: TGTGCCAGCTCACCAGGGGCCCAAGAGACCCAGTTCTTC. Residues: CASSPGAQETQFF.

This clonotype was detected many times. This chain uses TRBV4-2 with TRBJ1-1; tentatively, D is TRBD1 (5 bases). V shed 0 bases and J shed 5 bases, with 13 bases lying between them. Looked up from germline, CDR1 is LGHNA and CDR2 is YNFKEQ. The CDR3 has 15 residues. DNA of the CDR3: TGTGCCAGCAGCCAAGATCTTTGGGGGTGGACTGAAGCTTTCTTT. Encoded protein: CASSQDLWGWTEAFF.

This clonotype was picked up a small number of times. CDR3 in DNA: TGTGCCAGCAGTTTAGGGGGGTCCTCGCCCCAGCATTTT. It translates to CASSLGGSSPQHF. The chain links TRBV12-3 or TRBV12-4 to TRBJ1-5, with D perhaps TRBD1 (5 bases). The length of the CDR3 is 13 residues. V lost 1 base and J 9 bases, leaving 10 bases between the germline ends.

This clonotype was recorded many times. V is TRBV12-3 or TRBV12-4 and J is TRBJ2-5; D assignment may be TRBD1 or TRBD2 (5 bases each). The V and J ends lost 5 bases and 2 bases respectively, with 9 bases between them. This CDR3 has 13 residues. The CDR3 loop is CASSRDAQETQYF. The CDR3 DNA reads as TGTGCCAGCAGTCGGGACGCTCAAGAGACCCAGTACTTC.